This TCR beta chain was found in a study of graft-versus-host responses after intestinal transplantation. Looking at the study overall: The transplants performed in recipients were multivisceral, liver-intestinal, or isolated intestinal. All recipients got anti-thymocyte globulin induction, then tacrolimus and steroids for roughly three years.

Germline values: CDR1 SEHNR, CDR2 FQNEAQ (reference sequence). The V gene end was trimmed by 2 bases and the J gene end by 0 bases; junction bases not matched to a gene: 4. There are 16 residues in the CDR3. The protocol was immunoSEQ multiplex PCR, while the TCRdb copy is restricted to in-frame clones and leaves out a portion. There are approximately 8,600 clones in the sample; 30% to 40% occur only once, and around 5% lies in the top ten. Responders (about 200,000, CFSE-labeled) met about 200,000 stimulators that were irradiated and violet-dye-labeled. The rearrangement links TRBV7-9 to TRBJ1-3, with TRBD1 identical over 7 bases. The origin of this receptor is a human patient who received an intestinal transplant. Sequences were derived from alloreactive CD4+ T cells from a mixed lymphocyte reaction culture, sampled before intestinal transplant. Subset specified: CFSE-low proliferating T cells sorted from approximately six-day pre-transplant mixed lymphocyte reaction (GvH or HvG direction). CDR3 coding DNA: TGTGCCAGCAGCTTAAGGGGACAGATCTCTGGAAACACCATATATTTT. This translates into CASSLRGQISGNTIYF. Variable domain in full (rest from reference TRBV7-9 and TRBJ1-3): DTGVSQNPRHKITKRGQNVTFRCDPISEHNRLYWYRQTLGQGPEFLTYFQNEAQLEKSRLLSDRFSAERPKGSFSTLEIQRTEQGDSAMYLCASSLRGQISGNTIYFGEGSWLTVV.